One sample yielded the 15 T cell receptor beta chains listed below, sequenced in a study of cytomegalovirus exposure and HLA in healthy donors (dated by TCRdb to between 2016 and 2019). Receptors were amplified or captured by the immunoSEQ multiplex PCR assay. For the multiplex PCR, a mixture combining 60 forward primers for TCR Vbeta segments and 13 reverse primers for TCR Jbeta segments was used. In TCRdb, the immuneACCESS table is reduced to in-frame sequences with V and J assigned. These tables do not hold every clone; where another copy was compared, an unresolved V gene accounts for under half, and the others remain unexplained. The sample records around 140,000 clones, roughly 80% of which are singletons. The ten most abundant clones make up 2.5% to 3% of the sample. Sequencing input: PBMCs. These receptors were obtained from a female donor in good health and CMV-seronegative.

This clone came up a few times. V is TRBV7-3 and J is TRBJ1-1, with D perhaps matching TRBD1 (5 bases). The length of the CDR3 is 11 residues. CDR1 and CDR2 (germline): SGHTA, FQGTGA. V was pared by 4 bases and J by 5 bases, with 5 bases between. The CDR3 region is CASSSGTEAFF. The DNA of the CDR3 is TGTGCCAGCAGCTCAGGGACTGAAGCTTTCTTT.

The rearrangement joins TRBV28 to TRBJ2-4, with D possibly matching TRBD2 (5 bases). V lost 4 bases and J 5 bases, leaving 12 bases between the germline ends. Germline CDR1 and CDR2: MDHEN and SYDVKM. CDR3 length: 14 amino acids. The CDR3 nucleotides read TGTGCCAGCAGTTCCCCCGGACTTGAAAACATTCAGTACTTC. This translates into CASSSPGLENIQYF.

V usage is TRBV2 and J usage is TRBJ2-2; D unresolved. The length of the CDR3 is 13 residues. The ends were cut back, 3 bases at V and 6 bases at J, with 8 bases in the middle. Per the germline V gene, CDR1 is SNHLY and CDR2 is FYNNEI. CDR3 bases: TGTGCCAGCAGTGATTTTTCCGCCGGGGAGCTGTTTTTT. Translating gives CASSDFSAGELFF.

The V gene is TRBV29-1, the J gene TRBJ1-1; 7 nucleotides line up with TRBD1. CDR1 and CDR2 from the germline V gene are SQVTM and ANQGSEA. The CDR3 extends over 13 amino acids. The CDR3 nucleotides read TGCAGTTTCCGACAGGGCGCGAACACTGAAGCTTTCTTT. Its protein is CSFRQGANTEAFF.

This chain joins TRBV9 and TRBJ1-3; D gene uncertain. The CDR3 runs to 16 residues. CDR1 SGDLS and CDR2 YYNGEE come from the germline V gene. Trimming shortened V by 3 bases and J by 0 bases, and 13 bases separated the two germline ends. The CDR3 is CASSASGVFSGNTIYF. In nucleotides, the CDR3 is TGTGCCAGCAGCGCTTCCGGGGTTTTCTCTGGAAACACCATATATTTT.

The rearrangement uses TRBV7-9 and TRBJ1-5; D is uncertain. Trimming pared 1 base from V and 5 bases from J, leaving 6 bases between. Germline V lookup: CDR1 SEHNR, CDR2 FQNEAQ (reference sequence). This CDR3 has 13 residues. CDR3 loop: CASSLESDQPQHF. DNA for the CDR3: TGTGCCAGCAGCTTAGAATCAGATCAGCCCCAGCATTTT. Based on the CDR3 plus reference TRBV7-9 and TRBJ1-5, the full variable domain is DTGVSQNPRHKITKRGQNVTFRCDPISEHNRLYWYRQTLGQGPEFLTYFQNEAQLEKSRLLSDRFSAERPKGSFSTLEIQRTEQGDSAMYLCASSLESDQPQHFGDGTRLSIL.

This clone was seen more than once but under ten times. The chain employs TRBV6-5 and TRBJ2-2; D possibly corresponds to TRBD1 (5 bases). Germline V gene sequence: CDR1 MNHEY, CDR2 SVGAGI. The CDR3 consists of 12 residues. The ends were cut back, 5 bases at V and 7 bases at J, with 8 bases in the middle. The CDR3 DNA reads TGTGCCAGCAGTCGACAGTACGGGGAGCTGTTTTTT. This translates into CASSRQYGELFF.

V is TRBV4-1 and J is TRBJ2-1; 8 nucleotides match TRBD2. The CDR3 is 17 amino acids. Germline CDR1 is MGHRA and CDR2 is YSYEKL. With 0 bases clipped from V and 4 bases from J, the junction kept 8 bases outside the gene matches. CDR3 DNA: TGCGCCAGCAGCCAAGATTTCTCGGGAGGGACGTACAATGAGCAGTTCTTC. This gives the protein CASSQDFSGGTYNEQFF.

This clone was observed a handful of times. V is TRBV9 and J is TRBJ2-2, with D uncertain. The V and J ends lost 4 bases and 5 bases respectively, with 9 bases between them. Germline-derived CDR1 and CDR2 are SGDLS and YYNGEE. This CDR3 comprises 13 residues. The CDR3 DNA follows: TGTGCCAGCAGCCTACTTGGTACCGGGGAGCTGTTTTTT. This translates into CASSLLGTGELFF.

For this clone: At one of its ends the junction is not consistent with the germline gene, which may arise from a read error. The CDR3 loop is CGTGAGGSEKLFF. The CDR3 DNA follows: TGCGGGACAGGGGCCGGTGGAAGCGAAAAACTGTTTTTT. The chain employs TRBV2 and TRBJ1-4, with TRBD1 identical over 10 bases. CDR3 length equals 13 residues. Germline V lookup: CDR1 SNHLY, CDR2 FYNNEI.

V is TRBV30 and J is TRBJ2-3; D gene unclear. Germline loops: CDR1 GTSNPN, CDR2 SVGIG (reference sequence). This CDR3 is built from 15 residues. V was pared by 2 bases and J by 0 bases, with 12 bases between. Here the CDR3 reads CAWSSALSSTDTQYF. As DNA, the CDR3 is TGTGCCTGGAGTTCTGCACTTTCTAGCACAGATACGCAGTATTTT.

This sequence joins TRBV4-1 and TRBJ2-1; 11 nucleotides align to TRBD2. The V and J ends lost 1 base and 3 bases, in that order; junction bases with no gene match: 5. Germline V gene lookup returns CDR1 MGHRA and CDR2 YSYEKL. The CDR3 loop spans 17 amino acids. The CDR3 DNA reads as TGCGCCAGCAGCCAAGTACTAGCGGGAGTGTTCTACAATGAGCAGTTCTTC. This sequence encodes CASSQVLAGVFYNEQFF.

The V gene is TRBV18, the J gene TRBJ1-5, with D perhaps TRBD1 (5 bases). CDR1 and CDR2 from the germline V gene are KGHSH and LQKENI. The length of the CDR3 is 14 residues. Deletions cut 2 bases from V and 6 bases from J, with 11 bases between. The CDR3, as DNA: TGTGCCAGCTCACCAGCGGGGGGTCGTCAGCCCCAGCATTTT. Its protein is CASSPAGGRQPQHF.

The genes are TRBV30 and TRBJ2-7, with 7 bases aligning to TRBD1. This CDR3 is built from 16 residues. Germline loops: CDR1 GTSNPN, CDR2 SVGIG (reference sequence). The trim removed 2 bases at V and 9 bases at J, leaving 19 bases unmatched. Here the CDR3 reads CAWSTRQGRGTSGQYF. The CDR3 bases are TGTGCCTGGAGTACCCGACAGGGCAGGGGTACGAGTGGGCAGTACTTC. The full variable domain, with the rest looked up from reference TRBV30 and TRBJ2-7, is SQTIHQWPATLVQPVGSPLSLECTVEGTSNPNLYWYRQAAGRGLQLLFYSVGIGQISSEVPQNLSASRPQDRQFILSSKKLLLSDSGFYLCAWSTRQGRGTSGQYFGPGTRLTVT.

The V call is TRBV5-6, the J call TRBJ1-2; 8 bases line up with TRBD1. The CDR3 has 14 amino acids. Germline V gene sequence: CDR1 SGHDT, CDR2 YYEEEE. V shed 4 bases and J 4 bases; nucleotides not matched to a gene: 6. The CDR3: CASSLTGGLYGYTF. The CDR3 bases are TGTGCCAGCAGCCTTACAGGGGGGCTCTATGGCTACACCTTC.